This T cell receptor (beta chain) was sequenced in a study of OX40 agonist ivuxolimab in advanced cancers. This table comes from immunoSEQ multiplex PCR, and its TCRdb copy is limited to in-frame clones, with some not included. The table shows more than 55,000 clones, with roughly 86% occurring only once. With 5 bases clipped from V and 8 bases from J, the junction kept 3 bases outside the gene matches. CDR3 length equals 12 residues. Germline-derived CDR1 and CDR2 are LNHDA and SQIVND (reference sequence). Patients had blood sampled at baseline and again on cycle 4 day 1 and cycle 7 day 1. The V and J genes are TRBV19 and TRBJ1-2; 9 bases line up with TRBD1. The receptor comes from an adult with an advanced solid tumor such as melanoma, head and neck, liver or kidney cancer. The sequencing here drew on CD4+ or CD8+ T cells sorted from blood, taken in a trial of the OX40 agonist ivuxolimab. The CDR3 coding sequence is TGTGCCAGTAGTGGGACAGGGCCCGGCTACACCTTC. Amino acids: CASSGTGPGYTF.